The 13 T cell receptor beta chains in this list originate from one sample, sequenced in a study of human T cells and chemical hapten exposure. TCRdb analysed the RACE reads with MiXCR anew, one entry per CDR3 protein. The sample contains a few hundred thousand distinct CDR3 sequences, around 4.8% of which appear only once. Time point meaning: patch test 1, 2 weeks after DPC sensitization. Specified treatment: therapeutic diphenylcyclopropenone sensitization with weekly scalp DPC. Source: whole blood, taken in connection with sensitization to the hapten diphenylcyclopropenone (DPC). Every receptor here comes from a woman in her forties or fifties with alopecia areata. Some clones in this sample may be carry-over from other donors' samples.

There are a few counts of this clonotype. In DNA, the CDR3 is TGCAGTGCTACTAAGACAGGGCTCGACAATCAGCCCCAGCATTTT. Translated: CSATKTGLDNQPQHF. The V gene is TRBV20-1, the J gene TRBJ1-5; 7 bases align to TRBD1. This CDR3 comprises 15 residues. Germline V CDR1 and CDR2: DFQATT, SNEGSKA (reference sequence). V lost 4 bases and J lost 3; bases outside the gene matches: 9.

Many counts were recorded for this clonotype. This CDR3 is CASSLELAGLSDTQYF. Here the CDR3 DNA reads TGTGCCAGCAGCTTGGAACTAGCGGGGCTTTCAGATACGCAGTATTTT. The gene calls are TRBV5-5 and TRBJ2-3, with 10 bases fitting TRBD2. The V gene end was trimmed by 0 bases and the J gene end by 4 bases; junction bases not matched to a gene: 5. This CDR3 comprises 16 residues. CDR1 and CDR2 from the germline V gene are SGHKS and YYEKEE (reference sequence).

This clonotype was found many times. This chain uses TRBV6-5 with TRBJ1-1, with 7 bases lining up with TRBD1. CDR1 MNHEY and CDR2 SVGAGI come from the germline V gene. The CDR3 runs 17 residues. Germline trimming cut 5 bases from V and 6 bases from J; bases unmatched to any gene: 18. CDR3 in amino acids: CASSRQGLLKGSPEAFF. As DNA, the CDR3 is TGTGCCAGCAGTCGACAGGGCCTGTTGAAGGGGTCACCTGAAGCTTTCTTT.

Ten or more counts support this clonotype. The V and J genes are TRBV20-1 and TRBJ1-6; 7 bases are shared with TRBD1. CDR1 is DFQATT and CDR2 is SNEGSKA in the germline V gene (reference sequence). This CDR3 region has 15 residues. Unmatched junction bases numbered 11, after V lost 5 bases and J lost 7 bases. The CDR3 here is CSARGGQVSNSPLHF. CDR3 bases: TGCAGTGCTCGTGGTGGACAGGTCTCCAATTCACCCCTCCACTTT.

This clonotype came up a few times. The CDR3 DNA is TGCAGCGTTGAAGAGACAGGGGATGAGGCTTTCTTT. It is translated as CSVEETGDEAFF. V and J are TRBV29-1 and TRBJ1-1; 8 bases are a match to TRBD1. Germline CDR1 and CDR2: SQVTM and ANQGSEA. The CDR3 is 12 residues long. V trimming: 0 bases; J trimming: 11 bases; junction bases outside the gene matches: 5.

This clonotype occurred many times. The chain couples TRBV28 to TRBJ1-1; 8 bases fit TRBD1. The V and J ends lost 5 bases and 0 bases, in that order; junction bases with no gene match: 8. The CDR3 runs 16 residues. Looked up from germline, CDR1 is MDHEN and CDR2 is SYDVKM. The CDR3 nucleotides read TGTGCCAGCAGTCGGAGAAGGGACAGGTTGAACACTGAAGCTTTCTTT. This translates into CASSRRRDRLNTEAFF.

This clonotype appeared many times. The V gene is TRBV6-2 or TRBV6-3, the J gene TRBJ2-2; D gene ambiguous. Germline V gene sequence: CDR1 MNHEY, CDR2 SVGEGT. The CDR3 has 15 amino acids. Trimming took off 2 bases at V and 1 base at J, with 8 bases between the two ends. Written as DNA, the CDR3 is TGTGCCAGCAGTTACCAGGCAGGGAACACCGGGGAGCTGTTTTTT. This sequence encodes CASSYQAGNTGELFF.

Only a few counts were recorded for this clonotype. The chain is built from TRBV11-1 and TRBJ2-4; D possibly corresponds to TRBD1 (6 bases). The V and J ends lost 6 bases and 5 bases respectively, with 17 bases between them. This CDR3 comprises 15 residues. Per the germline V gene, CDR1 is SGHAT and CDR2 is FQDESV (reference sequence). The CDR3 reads CASSRGQGHENIQYF. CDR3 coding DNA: TGTGCCAGCAGTCGCGGCCAGGGGCATGAAAACATTCAGTACTTC. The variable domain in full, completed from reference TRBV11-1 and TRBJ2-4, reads EAEVAQSPRYKITEKSQAVAFWCDPISGHATLYWYRQILGQGPELLVQFQDESVVDDSQLPKDRFSAERLKGVDSTLKIQPAELGDSAMYLCASSRGQGHENIQYFGAGTRLSVL.

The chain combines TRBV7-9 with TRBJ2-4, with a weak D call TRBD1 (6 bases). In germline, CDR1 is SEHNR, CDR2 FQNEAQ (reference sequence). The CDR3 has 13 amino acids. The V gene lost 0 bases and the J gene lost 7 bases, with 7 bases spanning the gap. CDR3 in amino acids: CASSLAQGNIQYF. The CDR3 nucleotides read TGTGCCAGCAGCTTAGCGCAGGGGAACATTCAGTACTTC.

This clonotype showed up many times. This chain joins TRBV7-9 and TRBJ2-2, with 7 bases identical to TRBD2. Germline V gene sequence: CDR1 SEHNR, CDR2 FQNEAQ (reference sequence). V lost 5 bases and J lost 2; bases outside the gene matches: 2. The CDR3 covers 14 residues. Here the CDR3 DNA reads TGTGCCAGCAGCAGCGGGGATAACACCGGGGAGCTGTTTTTT. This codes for CASSSGDNTGELFF. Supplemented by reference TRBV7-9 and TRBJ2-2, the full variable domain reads DTGVSQNPRHKITKRGQNVTFRCDPISEHNRLYWYRQTLGQGPEFLTYFQNEAQLEKSRLLSDRFSAERPKGSFSTLEIQRTEQGDSAMYLCASSSGDNTGELFFGEGSRLTVL.

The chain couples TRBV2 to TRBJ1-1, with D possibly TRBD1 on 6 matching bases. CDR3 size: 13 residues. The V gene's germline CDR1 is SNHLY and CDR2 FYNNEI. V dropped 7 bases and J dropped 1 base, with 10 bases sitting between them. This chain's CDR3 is CASTGDQNTEAFF. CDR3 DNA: TGTGCCAGCACAGGGGACCAGAACACTGAAGCTTTCTTT.

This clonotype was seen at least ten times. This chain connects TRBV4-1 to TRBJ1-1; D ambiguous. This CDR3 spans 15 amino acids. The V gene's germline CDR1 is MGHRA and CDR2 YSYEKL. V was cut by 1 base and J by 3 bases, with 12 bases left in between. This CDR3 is CASSQGGYLDTEAFF. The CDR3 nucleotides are TGCGCCAGCAGCCAAGGAGGGTATTTGGACACTGAAGCTTTCTTT.

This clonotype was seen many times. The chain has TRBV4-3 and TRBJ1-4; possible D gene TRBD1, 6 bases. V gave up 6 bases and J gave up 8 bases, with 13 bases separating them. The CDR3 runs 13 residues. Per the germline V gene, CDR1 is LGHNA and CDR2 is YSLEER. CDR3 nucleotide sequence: TGCGCCAGCAGTACAGGGATGTGGGAAAAACTGTTTTTT. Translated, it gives CASSTGMWEKLFF.